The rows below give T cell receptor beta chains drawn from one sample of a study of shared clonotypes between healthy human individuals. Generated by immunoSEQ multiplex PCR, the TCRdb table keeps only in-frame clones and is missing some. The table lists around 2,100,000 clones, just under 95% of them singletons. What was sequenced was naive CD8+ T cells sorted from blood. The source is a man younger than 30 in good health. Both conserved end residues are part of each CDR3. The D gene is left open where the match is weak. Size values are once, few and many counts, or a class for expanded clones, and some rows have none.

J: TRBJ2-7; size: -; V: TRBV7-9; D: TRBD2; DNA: TGTGCCAGCAGCTTACCGGGACTAGCGGGCGTCGAGCAGTACTTC; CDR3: CASSLPGLAGVEQYF
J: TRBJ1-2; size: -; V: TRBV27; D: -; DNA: TGTGCCAGCAGTTTAGGGTTCTCTAACTATGGCTACACCTTC; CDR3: CASSLGFSNYGYTF
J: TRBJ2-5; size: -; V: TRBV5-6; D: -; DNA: TGTGCCAGCAGCTATGTCTCGGGACAAGAGACCCAGTACTTC; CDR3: CASSYVSGQETQYF
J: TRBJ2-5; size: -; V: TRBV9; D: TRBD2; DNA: TGTGCCAGCAGCGAACTAGCGGCCTACCAAGAGACCCAGTACTTC; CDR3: CASSELAAYQETQYF
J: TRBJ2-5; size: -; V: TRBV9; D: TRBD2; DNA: TGTGCCAGCAGCGTAGGGTTTGCGGGAGGTTTAGAGACCCAGTACTTC; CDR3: CASSVGFAGGLETQYF
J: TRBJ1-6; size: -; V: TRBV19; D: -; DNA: TGTGCCAGTAGTATAGGCGTGGAGAGCTCCTATAATTCACCCCTCCACTTT; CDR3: CASSIGVESSYNSPLHF
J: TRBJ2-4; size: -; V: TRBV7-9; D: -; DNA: TGTGCCAGCAGCTTAGGCCCCGGCGAGGGGGGAAACATTCAGTACTTC; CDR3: CASSLGPGEGGNIQYF
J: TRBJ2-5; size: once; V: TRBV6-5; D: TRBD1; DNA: TGTGCCACCGCGACAGGGCAAGAGACCCAGTACTTC; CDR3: CATATGQETQYF
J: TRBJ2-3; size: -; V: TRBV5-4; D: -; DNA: TGTGCCAGCAGCCAGCCCCCCGACTGGGAACTGGATACGCAGTATTTT; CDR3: CASSQPPDWELDTQYF
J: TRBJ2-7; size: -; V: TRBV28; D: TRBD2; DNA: TGTGCCAGCAGTTTAATCGGGGGGTCCTACGAGCAGTACTTC; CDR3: CASSLIGGSYEQYF
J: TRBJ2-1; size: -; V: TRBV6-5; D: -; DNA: TGTGCCAGCAGTTACTCTATAGGCCATTCCTACAATGAGCAGTTCTTC; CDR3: CASSYSIGHSYNEQFF
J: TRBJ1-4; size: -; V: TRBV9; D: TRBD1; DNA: TGTGCCAGCAGCGAGGAGACAGGGCTCACTAATGAAAAACTGTTTTTT; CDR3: CASSEETGLTNEKLFF
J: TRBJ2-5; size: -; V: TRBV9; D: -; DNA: TGTGCCAGCAGCTCGACAGTATTGGAGACCCAGTACTTC; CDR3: CASSSTVLETQYF
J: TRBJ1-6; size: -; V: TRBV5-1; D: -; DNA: TGCGCCAGCAGGTCCCAGGGCTGGACTTCACCCCTCCACTTT; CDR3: CASRSQGWTSPLHF
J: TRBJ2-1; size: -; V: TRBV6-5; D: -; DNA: TGTGCCAGCAGTTACTCATGGGGGGACAATGAGCAGTTCTTC; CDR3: CASSYSWGDNEQFF
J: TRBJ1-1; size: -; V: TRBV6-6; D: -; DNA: TGTGCCAGCAGTTATTCCGACGAGTTCGCTTTCTTT; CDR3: CASSYSDEFAFF
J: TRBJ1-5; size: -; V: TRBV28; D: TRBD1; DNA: TGTGCCAGCACTCTGGGACAGGGGAATCAGCCCCAGCATTTT; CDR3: CASTLGQGNQPQHF
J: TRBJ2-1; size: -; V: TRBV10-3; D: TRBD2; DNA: TGTGCCATCAGTGAGTCGAGAACGGGAGGGGCGGATGAGCAGTTCTTC; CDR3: CAISESRTGGADEQFF
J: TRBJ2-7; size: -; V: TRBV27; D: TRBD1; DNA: TGTGCCAGCGGATCCGGGACAGGGAGGTCCGAGCAGTACTTC; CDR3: CASGSGTGRSEQYF
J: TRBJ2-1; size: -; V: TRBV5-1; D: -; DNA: TGCGCCAGCAGTTTTGGACTGGGCGCCTCGTACAATGAGCAGTTCTTC; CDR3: CASSFGLGASYNEQFF
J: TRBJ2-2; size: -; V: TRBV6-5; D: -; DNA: TGTGCCAGCAGCACAGGGCCGAACACCGGGGAGCTGTTTTTT; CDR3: CASSTGPNTGELFF
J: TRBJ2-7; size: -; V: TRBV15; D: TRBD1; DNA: TGTGCCACCAGCAGTGTGAGGGGGCGCGAGCAGTACTTC; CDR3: CATSSVRGREQYF
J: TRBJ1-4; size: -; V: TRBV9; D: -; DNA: TGTGCCAGCAGCGTAGGAGCAACTAATGAAAAACTGTTTTTT; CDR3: CASSVGATNEKLFF
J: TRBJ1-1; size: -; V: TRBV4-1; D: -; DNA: TGCGCCAGCAGCCCCAATTCGGGGGCGAGGACTGAAGCTTTCTTT; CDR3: CASSPNSGARTEAFF
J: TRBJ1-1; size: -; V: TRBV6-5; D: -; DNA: TGTGCCAGCAGTTACGGGGGGTTGGGCACTGAAGCTTTCTTT; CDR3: CASSYGGLGTEAFF
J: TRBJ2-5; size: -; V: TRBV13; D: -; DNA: TGTGCCAGCAGCCTAGACAGGTTCCAGGAGGAGACCCAGTACTTC; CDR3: CASSLDRFQEETQYF
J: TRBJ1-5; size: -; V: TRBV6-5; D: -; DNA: TGTGCCAGCAGTCCCACAGGGAATAGCAATCAGCCCCAGCATTTT; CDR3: CASSPTGNSNQPQHF
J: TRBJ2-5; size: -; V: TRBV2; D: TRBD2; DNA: TGTGCGACTAGCGGGTTGGAGACCCAGTACTTC; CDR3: CATSGLETQYF
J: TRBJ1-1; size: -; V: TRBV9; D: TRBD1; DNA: TGTGCCAGCAGCGCAACAGGGGGGGAGTACACTGAAGCTTTCTTT; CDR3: CASSATGGEYTEAFF
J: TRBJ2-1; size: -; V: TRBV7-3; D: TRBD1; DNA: TGTGCCAGCAGCTTAGGCCACGGGACAGGCGATGCTGAGCAGTTCTTC; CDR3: CASSLGHGTGDAEQFF
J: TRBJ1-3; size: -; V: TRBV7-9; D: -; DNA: TGTGCCAGCAGCCCCGACAGCTCTGGAAACACCATATATTTT; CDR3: CASSPDSSGNTIYF
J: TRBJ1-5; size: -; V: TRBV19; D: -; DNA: TGTGCCAGTAGTTCACAGTCTCAGCCCCAGCATTTT; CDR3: CASSSQSQPQHF
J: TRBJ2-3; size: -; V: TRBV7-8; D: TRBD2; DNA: TGTGCCAGCAGCCCACTAGCGGGAACGATCGGCACAGATACGCAGTATTTT; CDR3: CASSPLAGTIGTDTQYF
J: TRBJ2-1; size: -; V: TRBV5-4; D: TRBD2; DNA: TGTGCCAGCAGCCCCGACCCAGCGGGAGTTTTGGTCAATGAGCAGTTCTTC; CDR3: CASSPDPAGVLVNEQFF
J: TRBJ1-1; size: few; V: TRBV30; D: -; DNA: TGTGCCTGGAGTAGTATGATGAACACTGAAGCTTTCTTT; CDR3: CAWSSMMNTEAFF
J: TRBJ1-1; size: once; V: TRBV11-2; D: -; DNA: TGTGCCAGCAGCTGGGGGGGCGCTGAAGCTTTCTTT; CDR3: CASSWGGAEAFF
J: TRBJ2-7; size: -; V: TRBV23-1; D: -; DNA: TGCGCCAGCAGTCAATCGGGAGTGACCCCCTCCTACGAGCAGTACTTC; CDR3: CASSQSGVTPSYEQYF
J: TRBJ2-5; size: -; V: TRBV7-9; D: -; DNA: TGTGCCAGCAGTTCTACAGGTAGAGAGACCCAGTACTTC; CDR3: CASSSTGRETQYF
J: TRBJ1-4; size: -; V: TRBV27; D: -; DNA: TGTGCCACCGCCCCCTTTGTGGGGGGGCAAGAAAAACTGTTTTTT; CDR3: CATAPFVGGQEKLFF
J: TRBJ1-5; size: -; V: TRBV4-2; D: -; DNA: TGTGCCAGCAGCCAAGACGGGGGTCACCAGCATTTT; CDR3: CASSQDGGHQHF
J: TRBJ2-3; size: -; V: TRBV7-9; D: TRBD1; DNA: TGTGCCAGCAGCTACAACCAGGGGGCCTATAGCACAGATACGCAGTATTTT; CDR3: CASSYNQGAYSTDTQYF
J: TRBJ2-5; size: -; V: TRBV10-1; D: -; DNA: TGCGCCAGCAGTGTATTGCAAGAGACCCAGTACTTC; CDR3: CASSVLQETQYF